These 19 T cell receptor beta chains share one sample of origin, sequenced in a study of synovial regulatory T cells in juvenile arthritis. Assay used: immunoSEQ multiplex PCR; TCRdb lists only in-frame clones, some missing. The table lists roughly 1,400 clones. Synovial fluid was collected with matched peripheral blood from each patient with active arthritis. Sequencing input: Treg cells from the synovium. The source is a donor between 2 and 29 years old with juvenile idiopathic arthritis.

V usage is TRBV5-1 and J usage is TRBJ2-5; the D call of TRBD1 rests on TCRdb alone, since no DNA is present to check it. The CDR3 sequence is 15 residues long. DNA for this receptor is not on file. In germline, CDR1 is SGHRS, CDR2 YFSETQ. CDR3 loop: CASSLVGQGEETQYF.

This clone is medium-sized by frequency. The chain employs TRBV7-9 and TRBJ2-7; TCRdb's assignment of TRBD1 cannot be checked, as there is no DNA. CDR1 and CDR2 from the germline V gene are SEHNR and FQNEAQ (reference sequence). This CDR3 is 12 amino acids long. No DNA is listed. CDR3 sequence reads: CASSFTGIEQYF.

The rearrangement uses TRBV28 and TRBJ2-3; lacking DNA, the TRBD2 call made by TCRdb goes unchecked. The CDR3 spans 15 residues. The entry carries no DNA sequence. Germline lookup yields CDR1 MDHEN and CDR2 SYDVKM. The CDR3 here is CASSLRGSAKDTQYF.

Judged by frequency, this clone is medium-sized. The chain links TRBV19 to TRBJ2-3; TCRdb calls TRBD1, which cannot be checked without DNA. The CDR3 loop spans 15 amino acids. DNA for this receptor is not on file. Germline V gene data show CDR1 as LNHDA and CDR2 as SQIVND (reference sequence). The CDR3 region is CASTPTSPRADTQYF. Full variable domain (outside the CDR3, taken from reference TRBV19 and TRBJ2-3): DGGITQSPKYLFRKEGQNVTLSCEQNLNHDAMYWYRQDPGQGLRLIYYSQIVNDFQKGDIAEGYSVSREKKESFPLTVTSAQKNPTAFYLCASTPTSPRADTQYFGPGTRLTVL.

This chain links TRBV6-5 with TRBJ2-3. The CDR3 runs 14 residues. The protein alone is recorded here. From germline, CDR1 is MNHEY and CDR2 SVGAGI. The CDR3 reads CASRRDPGTDTQYF.

This clone registers medium-sized by frequency. The chain employs TRBV10-3 and TRBJ2-5; TCRdb reports TRBD1, a call that lacks DNA to check it against. Germline CDR1 and CDR2: ENHRY and SYGVKD. The CDR3 is made up of 15 amino acids. Only the protein is on record. CDR3 in amino acids: CAIHRGTGSKETQYF.

Here the CDR3 reads CASSLWWDGYSYEQYF. The chain links TRBV7-8 to TRBJ2-7. CDR1 and CDR2 from the germline V gene are SGHVS and FQNEAQ. This CDR3 region has 16 residues. Only the protein is on record.

This clone is called medium-sized (0.01 to 0.1%) based on its frequency. The CDR3 reads CASSSIPSNQPQHF. The rearrangement joins TRBV6-5 to TRBJ1-5. The CDR3 has 14 amino acids. DNA is not on record. Germline V lookup: CDR1 MNHEY, CDR2 SVGAGI.

Measured by frequency, this clone is medium-sized. This chain links TRBV19 with TRBJ1-1. The germline CDR1 and CDR2 sequences are LNHDA and SQIVND (reference sequence). The CDR3 has 14 amino acids. No DNA is given. The CDR3 sequence: CASRGGEPNTEAFF.

By frequency, this clone is medium-sized. The chain carries TRBV5-1 and TRBJ1-3; TCRdb indicates TRBD1, and absent DNA this call remains unverified. The CDR3 spans 15 residues. No coding sequence is recorded. Germline values: CDR1 SGHRS, CDR2 YFSETQ. CDR3 sequence reads: CASSAYRASGNTIYF.

The chain has TRBV7-2 and TRBJ1-1. Looked up from germline, CDR1 is SGHTA and CDR2 is FQGNSA. The CDR3 is made up of 15 amino acids. No DNA sequence is on record. CDR3 sequence: CASSWDRVRNTEAFF. Together with reference TRBV7-2 and TRBJ1-1, the CDR3 gives the full variable domain: GAGVSQSPSNKVTEKGKDVELRCDPISGHTALYWYRQSLGQGLEFLIYFQGNSAPDKSGLPSDRFSAERTGGSVSTLTIQRTQQEDSAVYLCASSWDRVRNTEAFFGQGTRLTVV.

The chain joins TRBV27 to TRBJ2-5; the TRBD2 assignment by TCRdb is unverifiable without DNA. CDR3 length: 15 amino acids. DNA for this receptor is not on file. Germline CDR1 and CDR2: MNHEY and SMNVEV (reference sequence). The CDR3 spells CASSAGLAGGYEQYF.

The chain links TRBV23-1 to TRBJ2-7. TRBV23-1 falls under the ORF class, with uncertain function. The CDR3 spans 16 residues. No DNA is given. CDR3 amino acids: CASSHERGKCSYEQYF.

According to its frequency, this clone is medium-sized. This chain connects TRBV19 to TRBJ1-5; TCRdb calls TRBD1, which cannot be checked without DNA. CDR3 size: 18 residues. The coding DNA is unavailable. CDR1 is LNHDA, CDR2 SQIVND, per germline (reference sequence). CDR3 amino acids: CASSMQGTGGIWNQPQHF.

This clone shows up as medium-sized by frequency. CDR3 amino acids: CASSTARMGSPLHF. V gene TRBV19 combines with J gene TRBJ1-6. CDR1 is LNHDA, CDR2 SQIVND, per germline (reference sequence). CDR3 size: 14 residues. No DNA is listed.

The genes are TRBV7-9 and TRBJ2-3. Per the germline V gene, CDR1 is SEHNR and CDR2 is FQNEAQ (reference sequence). CDR3 size: 15 residues. There is no recorded DNA. CDR3 protein: CASSFRGAGTDTQYF.

Frequency places this clone as medium-sized. The chain links TRBV11-2 to TRBJ2-6; no DNA is available, so the TRBD1 call from TCRdb remains unchecked. The CDR3 is made up of 18 amino acids. The DNA sequence is not available. Germline V gives CDR1 SGHAT, CDR2 FQNNGV. The CDR3 loop is CASSLDREGGLSANVLTF.

This clone is called medium-sized based on its frequency. CDR3 loop: CASSQGINSPLHF. V is TRBV4-1 and J is TRBJ1-6. The CDR3 is made up of 13 amino acids. A DNA sequence was not provided. The germline V gene has CDR1 MGHRA and CDR2 YSYEKL.

The chain combines TRBV4-1 with TRBJ1-2; TCRdb names TRBD1, which stays unverified in the absence of DNA. Germline V gene sequence: CDR1 MGHRA, CDR2 YSYEKL. This CDR3 has 17 amino acids. DNA is not on record. The CDR3 loop reads CASSRGSGQGAVYGYTF.